The 5 T cell receptor beta chains listed next were all sequenced from one sample in a study of T-cell reconstitution after alpha-beta-depleted transplantation in children. Unique molecular identifiers were incorporated when the TCRbeta library was constructed. TCRdb redid the calling of the PCR reads with MiXCR, one entry per CDR3 protein. The table lists some 120,000 distinct CDR3 sequences, over 9% of them singletons. This material consisted of PBMCs, taken before TCRalphabeta/CD19-depleted stem cell transplant. These receptors were taken from a boy aged 2 to 9 with acute lymphoblastic leukemia, due to receive a stem cell transplant.

This clonotype was detected a few times. The rearrangement links TRBV6-5 to TRBJ1-2; D gene uncertain. With 0 bases removed from V and 4 bases from J, the gap between germline ends came to 12 bases. The V gene's germline CDR1 is MNHEY and CDR2 SVGAGI. This CDR3 contains 15 residues. CDR3 bases: TGTGCCAGCAGTTACTCCCACCCCGGGCTCTATGGCTACACCTTC. This encodes CASSYSHPGLYGYTF.

A few counts support this clonotype. The V and J genes are TRBV27 and TRBJ1-1; D uncertain. CDR1 is MNHEY and CDR2 is SMNVEV in the germline V gene (reference sequence). The length of the CDR3 is 12 residues. Trimming shortened V by 4 bases and J by 7 bases, and 10 bases separated the two germline ends. The CDR3 DNA reads as TGTGCCAGCAGTTGGCTCGGTGGTGAAGCTTTCTTT. Translating it yields CASSWLGGEAFF.

This chain uses TRBV20-1 with TRBJ2-3; 15 bases map to TRBD2. The CDR3 sequence is 19 residues long. V lost 3 bases, J lost 0 bases, and 10 bases stayed unmatched. Per germline, CDR1 DFQATT and CDR2 SNEGSKA (reference sequence). CDR3 sequence: CSASGTGLAGGLSTDTQYF. In nucleotides, the CDR3 is TGCAGTGCTAGTGGGACGGGACTAGCGGGAGGCCTAAGCACAGATACGCAGTATTTT.

This clonotype was seen repeatedly, ten times or more. The rearrangement links TRBV18 to TRBJ2-6; D may be TRBD1 (6 bases). This CDR3 contains 15 residues. Trimming left V 3 bases short and J 2 bases short, with 8 bases between. The germline V gene has CDR1 KGHSH and CDR2 LQKENI. In DNA, the CDR3 is TGTGCCAGCTCACCGAACAGGGCTGGGGCCAACGTCCTGACTTTC. It translates to CASSPNRAGANVLTF.

The chain carries TRBV5-6 and TRBJ2-1; tentatively, D is TRBD2 (7 bases). V dropped 4 bases and J dropped 5 bases, with 34 bases sitting between them. The length of the CDR3 is 21 residues. The germline CDR1 and CDR2 sequences are SGHDT and YYEEEE. CDR3 coding DNA: TGTGCCAGCAGCGGGGGGCTCAGCGGGACCCCATTTGGACTCGTTAACAATGAGCAGTTCTTC. Protein: CASSGGLSGTPFGLVNNEQFF.